This TCR beta chain was found in a study of blood T cell repertoires in COVID-19. Study summary: Sites across the United States, Italy and Spain contributed samples from acute and convalescent COVID-19. PBMCs, B-cell-depleted T cells, or T cells were the source of the cDNA or gDNA that made up the material.

This clone was observed a single time. Source study methods: Nucleated cell counts were estimated from reference gene primer amplification. TCRdb keeps only in-frame clones here, not all; method: immunoSEQ multiplex PCR. V, J and clone size are those of that table, while D and trimming were read from the DNA. The sample lists about 100,000 clones; 80% to 90% were seen once. This sequence was found in a human donor in a cohort sampled during active COVID-19. The specimen was peripheral blood.

CDR3 region: CASSYASGIPSYEQYF. The DNA of the CDR3 is TGTGCCAGCAGTTACGCTAGCGGGATCCCCTCCTACGAGCAGTACTTC. The rearrangement uses TRBV6-2 or TRBV6-3 and TRBJ2-7, with TRBD2 matching over 9 bases. V lost 2 bases and J lost 0; bases outside the gene matches: 5. The CDR3 extends over 16 amino acids. Germline V gene data show CDR1 as MNHEY and CDR2 as SVGEGT.